This TCR beta chain was identified during a study of cytomegalovirus exposure and HLA in healthy donors. Notes on this clone: As yet, its antigen is unknown.

Study outcomes and limitations: Productive rates of about 90% or about 30% were seen for most TCR beta V segments in an earlier analysis. Most CMV-associated TCR beta chains appeared HLA-restricted in a later analysis. Trimming of TCR beta V- and J-genes showed a link, identified in a later analysis, to a missense DCLRE1C variant.

In the PCR, 60 Vbeta and 13 Jbeta primers were used. Sequencing used immunoSEQ multiplex PCR; TCRdb keeps in-frame clones, though not all of them. The table includes under 200,000 clones, about three quarters detected once. Donors sampled were nominally healthy, though unrecorded immune exposures were likely. Trimming took off 1 base at V and 3 bases at J, with 22 bases between the two ends. CDR3 size: 18 residues. Germline values: CDR1 SGHDN, CDR2 FVKESK. The receptor was derived from a man aged 18 to 35 in good health and CMV-seronegative. The chain links TRBV14 to TRBJ2-7; D is uncertain. Material: PBMCs. The CDR3 DNA follows: TGTGCCAGCAGCCAAGGTGGTTGGGCAGGTCCGTCTTTCTACGAGCAGTACTTC. It is translated as CASSQGGWAGPSFYEQYF.